This T cell receptor (beta chain) was recovered during a study of read filtering for tumor transcriptome and immune sequencing. Study details: Mean patient age was approximately 66 years, range about 40 to 85; 17 male, around 14 female. RNA-seq yielded only roughly 75 to 1273 TCR reads, IR-seq about 4 to 10.27 million. Whole-transcriptome libraries were prepared after DNase treatment. Points from the study as a whole: The CD138-negative fraction was mixed bone marrow immune cells, not pure T cells.

The germline V gene encodes CDR1 SNHLY and CDR2 FYNNEI. This CDR3 comprises 13 residues. Between the trimmed V and J ends, which lost 6 bases and 4 bases, there was a span of 12 bases. From 300 to 400 ng of RNA, a library with molecular barcoded alpha/delta and beta/gamma adaptors was made. TCRdb re-analysed the reads in MiXCR, keeping a single row per CDR3 protein. The sample includes 100,000 to 150,000 distinct CDR3 sequences, 10% to 15% of them seen just once. This clonotype was found many times. As yet, its antigen is unknown. The sample consisted of a population of CD138-negative cells sorted from bone marrow. The chain carries TRBV2 and TRBJ1-1; D might be TRBD1 (6 bases). This TCR came from a donor over 35 with multiple myeloma. The CDR3 loop reads CASRSRGFTEAFF. CDR3 coding DNA: TGTGCCAGCAGGAGCAGGGGATTCACTGAAGCTTTCTTT.